A single sample gave rise to the 28 T cell receptor beta chains below, sequenced in a study of response to subunit inactivated influenza vaccine (dated 2018 in TCRdb). Library generation was performed with RT-PCR. Sequencing took place on an Illumina HiSeq 2500. The public reads were reanalyzed by TCRdb: fastp trimming at Q25, MiXCR alignment, in-frame beta chains only. Rows are unified per CDR3 protein, each entry keeping the most common DNA and genes. In all, the sample holds 500,000 to 600,000 distinct CDR3 sequences, and 14% of those were seen once. The ten largest account for more than 9.5% of the sample. Sample: PBMCs from blood, taken roughly 13 days after vaccination. The receptors come from a man aged 50 to 60 who received an inactivated influenza vaccine. Donor details come from another sample of the same person, matched by shared clones.

In nucleotides, the CDR3 is TGCAGCGGGAGGGAGTACTACAATGAGCAGTTCTTC. This sequence encodes CSGREYYNEQFF. J is TRBJ2-1 and V is TRBV29-1; the D gene is possibly TRBD2 (6 bases). Looked up from germline, CDR1 is SQVTM and CDR2 is ANQGSEA. Trimming cost V 7 bases and J 3 bases, with 10 bases left between them. The CDR3 consists of 12 residues.

V usage is TRBV29-1 and J usage is TRBJ2-2; D is possibly TRBD1 (6 bases). Trimming shortened V by 4 bases and J by 1 base, and 10 bases separated the two germline ends. Per germline, CDR1 SQVTM and CDR2 ANQGSEA. This CDR3 is 14 amino acids long. The DNA of the CDR3 is TGCAGCGTTGTAATGGACAGGAACACCGGGGAGCTGTTTTTT. Its translation is CSVVMDRNTGELFF.

V usage is TRBV7-2 and J usage is TRBJ2-1; unclear D gene. Trimming took off 0 bases at V and 5 bases at J, with 11 bases between the two ends. In germline, CDR1 is SGHTA, CDR2 FQGNSA. This CDR3 contains 15 residues. The CDR3 loop is CASSLAAARHNEQFF. The DNA of the CDR3 is TGTGCCAGCAGCTTAGCGGCAGCCCGGCACAATGAGCAGTTCTTC.

The chain is built from TRBV5-1 and TRBJ1-2, with D possibly TRBD1 on 5 matching bases. The CDR3 runs 13 residues. Germline loops: CDR1 SGHRS, CDR2 YFSETQ. The germline V and J ends were trimmed by 0 bases and 13 bases, with 16 bases remaining between them. The CDR3 coding sequence is TGCGCCAGCAGCTTGGAAGTCGGGAGGGGTTGCACCTTC. Translating gives CASSLEVGRGCTF.

The table lists this clonotype with a few counts. The chain carries TRBV20-1 and TRBJ2-7, with a weak D call TRBD1 (6 bases). The CDR3 extends over 14 amino acids. Per the germline V gene, CDR1 is DFQATT and CDR2 is SNEGSKA (reference sequence). Deletions cut 1 base from V and 6 bases from J, with 16 bases between. Written as DNA, the CDR3 is TGCAGTGCTAGAGTAGGACAGAACCGAATCGAGCAGTACTTC. Protein: CSARVGQNRIEQYF.

A few counts support this clonotype. This sequence joins TRBV28 and TRBJ1-2; D remains unclear. Trimming took 2 bases from V and 2 from J, leaving 12 bases between them. The CDR3 runs 15 residues. CDR1 MDHEN and CDR2 SYDVKM come from the germline V gene. This CDR3 is CASSLVTVGNYGYTF. CDR3 coding DNA: TGTGCCAGCAGTTTAGTAACCGTGGGAAACTATGGCTACACCTTC.

The gene calls are TRBV6-2 or TRBV6-3 and TRBJ2-1, with no clear D. The CDR3 totals 14 residues. Trimming cost V 4 bases and J 2 bases, with 9 bases left between them. The germline CDR1 and CDR2 sequences are MNHEY and SVGEGT. CDR3 sequence reads: CASSSLSAYNEQFF. The CDR3 DNA is TGTGCCAGCAGTTCCCTATCGGCCTACAATGAGCAGTTCTTC.

This clonotype was seen many times. This chain links TRBV29-1 with TRBJ2-2, with D possibly matching TRBD2 (6 bases). Trimming stripped 5 bases from V and 2 bases from J, with 12 bases between. Germline V gene lookup returns CDR1 SQVTM and CDR2 ANQGSEA. The CDR3 loop spans 14 amino acids. This CDR3 is CSVYGRSNTGELFF. In DNA, the CDR3 is TGCAGCGTTTACGGGAGAAGTAACACCGGGGAGCTGTTTTTT.

This clonotype was counted many times. The CDR3 loop reads CASSFIVEKLFF. CDR3 in DNA: TGTGCCAGCAGCTTTATTGTAGAAAAACTGTTTTTT. The V gene is TRBV7-9, the J gene TRBJ1-4; D remains unclear. Germline lookup yields CDR1 SEHNR and CDR2 FQNEAQ (reference sequence). The CDR3 has 12 amino acids. V was clipped by 3 bases and J by 8 bases, with 7 bases between them.

This clonotype came up a few times. V is TRBV5-1 and J is TRBJ2-7, with unresolved D. This CDR3 has 14 amino acids. The V gene's germline CDR1 is SGHRS and CDR2 YFSETQ. The V and J ends lost 0 bases and 0 bases respectively, with 7 bases between them. In DNA form, the CDR3 reads TGCGCCAGCAGCTTGGGTGAGAGCTCCTACGAGCAGTACTTC. Its protein product is CASSLGESSYEQYF.

In this sample, this clonotype turned up many times. V gene TRBV5-1 combines with J gene TRBJ1-2, with 7 nucleotides matching TRBD1. With 5 bases clipped from V and 2 bases from J, the junction kept 3 bases outside the gene matches. This CDR3 contains 13 residues. Germline V gene lookup returns CDR1 SGHRS and CDR2 YFSETQ. The CDR3 DNA follows: TGCGCCAGCAGGGGACAGTCAAACTATGGCTACACCTTC. This gives the protein CASRGQSNYGYTF.

In its sample, this clonotype was seen a few times. This sequence joins TRBV7-8 and TRBJ2-1, with D uncertain. CDR1 and CDR2 from the germline V gene are SGHVS and FQNEAQ. The CDR3 is 12 amino acids. Trimming shortened V by 3 bases and J by 10 bases, and 10 bases separated the two germline ends. The CDR3 loop reads CASSLWPAEQFF. The CDR3 DNA follows: TGTGCCAGCAGCTTGTGGCCCGCCGAGCAGTTCTTC.

This clonotype has only a few counts. The gene calls are TRBV7-3 and TRBJ2-1; D uncertain. Trimming stripped 1 base from V and 6 bases from J, with 19 bases between. The CDR3 length is 17 residues. Germline V CDR1 and CDR2: SGHTA, FQGTGA. The CDR3, as DNA: TGTGCCAGCAGCTTAATACGGTCTAGGATACACTCCAATGAGCAGTTCTTC. Translation gives CASSLIRSRIHSNEQFF.

The V call is TRBV27, the J call TRBJ2-7, with D unresolved. The V and J ends lost 4 bases and 2 bases respectively, with 9 bases between them. CDR1 and CDR2 from the germline V gene are MNHEY and SMNVEV (reference sequence). This CDR3 region has 13 residues. Here the CDR3 reads CASSSLPPYEQYF. The CDR3 DNA reads TGTGCCAGCAGTTCCCTACCCCCCTACGAGCAGTACTTC.

This clonotype was seen a handful of times. The chain joins TRBV11-2 to TRBJ2-7, with 10 bases matching TRBD1. Germline V gene lookup returns CDR1 SGHAT and CDR2 FQNNGV. The V and J ends lost 2 bases and 2 bases, in that order; junction bases with no gene match: 9. CDR3 length: 17 amino acids. The CDR3 DNA reads as TGTGCCAGCAGCTTAACCGATGCCGGACAGGGGGCCTACGAGCAGTACTTC. Translation: CASSLTDAGQGAYEQYF.

The chain is built from TRBV5-1 and TRBJ2-7; 11 positions match TRBD2. Trimming took 4 bases from V and 6 from J; bases not matched to a gene: 9. There are 15 residues in the CDR3. Germline V lookup: CDR1 SGHRS, CDR2 YFSETQ. CDR3 sequence (DNA): TGCGCCAGCAGCGTTAGCGGGAGGGCGAGTTCCGAGCAGTACTTC. Its translation: CASSVSGRASSEQYF.

This clonotype was picked up a small number of times. In this CDR3 the conserved last residue, phenylalanine or tryptophan, is missing, so a read error is likely. This chain uses TRBV6-1 with TRBJ2-7; 7 bases agree with TRBD2. Germline V gene sequence: CDR1 MNHNS, CDR2 SASEGT. The CDR3 has 15 residues. J was trimmed by 2 bases and V by 6 bases; bases with no gene match: 10. CDR3 in DNA: TGTGCCAGCAGACTGTACGGGGGGTACCCCTACGAGCAGTACTCC. Encoded protein: CASRLYGGYPYEQYS.

V usage is TRBV7-2 and J usage is TRBJ1-3; the D is unclear. Trimming removed 2 bases from V and 4 bases from J, with 12 bases in between. The CDR3 is 15 residues long. The germline gives CDR1 SGHTA, CDR2 FQGNSA. The CDR3 bases are TGTGCCAGCAGCTTAACCCACGGAACGGGAAACACCATATATTTT. Translated, it gives CASSLTHGTGNTIYF.

This clonotype was seen a handful of times. The chain is built from TRBV4-1 and TRBJ1-1, with D perhaps TRBD1 (6 bases). V dropped 0 bases and J dropped 4 bases, with 18 bases sitting between them. Germline V gene sequence: CDR1 MGHRA, CDR2 YSYEKL. The CDR3 runs to 17 residues. DNA for the CDR3: TGCGCCAGCAGCCAAGATAGGACAGCCGAGAGGATCACTGAAGCTTTCTTT. This codes for CASSQDRTAERITEAFF.

There are a few counts of this clonotype. The genes are TRBV7-9 and TRBJ2-3, with D maybe TRBD2 (5 bases). Germline-derived CDR1 and CDR2 are SEHNR and FQNEAQ (reference sequence). The CDR3 has 16 residues. V lost 5 bases and J lost 2, with 17 bases in between. This CDR3 is CASSPVKGRDTDTQYF. CDR3 DNA sequence: TGTGCCAGCAGCCCTGTAAAAGGCCGGGACACAGATACGCAGTATTTT.

This clonotype showed up many times. The chain recombines TRBV6-5 with TRBJ2-7; D gene ambiguous. The CDR3 is made up of 13 amino acids. Germline assignment: CDR1 MNHEY and CDR2 SVGAGI. Trimming stripped 2 bases from V and 0 bases from J, with 5 bases between. CDR3 sequence: CASSYSDSYEQYF. CDR3 in DNA: TGTGCCAGCAGTTACAGTGACTCCTACGAGCAGTACTTC.

In its sample, this clonotype was seen many times. The chain has TRBV15 and TRBJ2-2; D is ambiguous. This CDR3 spans 14 amino acids. Germline V gene data show CDR1 as LNHNV and CDR2 as YYDKDF (reference sequence). The V and J ends lost 7 bases and 1 base respectively, with 10 bases between them. The CDR3 region is CATTLSGNTGELFF. CDR3 nucleotides: TGTGCCACCACACTTTCAGGGAACACCGGGGAGCTGTTTTTT.

The genes are TRBV7-9 and TRBJ2-5; unclear D gene. CDR1 is SEHNR and CDR2 is FQNEAQ in the germline V gene (reference sequence). The CDR3 covers 16 residues. V gave up 3 bases and J gave up 0 bases, with 14 bases separating them. CDR3 amino acids: CASSFPTLLDQETQYF. The CDR3 bases are TGTGCCAGCAGCTTCCCTACGCTCCTTGACCAAGAGACCCAGTACTTC. The whole variable domain, filled in from reference TRBV7-9 and TRBJ2-5, reads DTGVSQNPRHKITKRGQNVTFRCDPISEHNRLYWYRQTLGQGPEFLTYFQNEAQLEKSRLLSDRFSAERPKGSFSTLEIQRTEQGDSAMYLCASSFPTLLDQETQYFGPGTRLLVL.

This clonotype has more than one count but fewer than ten. The chain couples TRBV5-6 to TRBJ1-4, with unresolved D. V was cut by 5 bases and J by 6 bases, with 20 bases left in between. CDR1 and CDR2 from the germline V gene are SGHDT and YYEEEE. The CDR3 consists of 16 residues. The CDR3, as DNA: TGTGCCAGCAGGGAGTCGCCGACTGATCCTGATGAAAAACTGTTTTTT. It codes for CASRESPTDPDEKLFF.

This clonotype has at least ten counts. The rearrangement links TRBV6-5 to TRBJ1-2; TRBD1 aligns across 9 bases. CDR1 and CDR2 from the germline V gene are MNHEY and SVGAGI. V lost 2 bases to trimming and J lost 7 bases; unmatched junction nucleotides: 8. The CDR3 totals 15 residues. In DNA, the CDR3 is TGTGCCAGCAGTTACACCGGGACAGGGAGGGCTGGCTACACCTTC. Protein sequence: CASSYTGTGRAGYTF.

V gene TRBV28 combines with J gene TRBJ2-3; 7 bases fit TRBD2. The V and J ends lost 7 bases and 4 bases, in that order; junction bases with no gene match: 8. CDR3 length: 14 residues. The germline gives CDR1 MDHEN, CDR2 SYDVKM. In DNA, the CDR3 is TGTGCCAGCATCTCGCCTGGACTAGCAGATACGCAGTATTTT. It specifies CASISPGLADTQYF.

The V gene is TRBV5-8, the J gene TRBJ2-3, with a weak D call TRBD2 (6 bases). Germline V gene lookup returns CDR1 SGHTS and CDR2 YDEGEE. Between the trimmed V and J ends, which lost 4 bases and 1 base, there was a span of 19 bases. The CDR3 sequence is 17 residues long. The CDR3 region has the DNA TGTGCCAGCAGCCGGGGGAGGTTGGGAGCCCGCACAGATACGCAGTATTTT. Its translation: CASSRGRLGARTDTQYF.

The V gene is TRBV3-1, the J gene TRBJ1-2, with 7 positions matching TRBD1. CDR3 length: 15 residues. The junction had 7 bases not matched to a gene; V was cut back by 4 bases and J by 2 bases. CDR1 is LGHDT and CDR2 is YNNKEL in the germline V gene (reference sequence). CDR3 nucleotides: TGTGCCAGCAGCCTGACTGCGGGACAGAACTATGGCTACACCTTC. Amino acid sequence: CASSLTAGQNYGYTF.